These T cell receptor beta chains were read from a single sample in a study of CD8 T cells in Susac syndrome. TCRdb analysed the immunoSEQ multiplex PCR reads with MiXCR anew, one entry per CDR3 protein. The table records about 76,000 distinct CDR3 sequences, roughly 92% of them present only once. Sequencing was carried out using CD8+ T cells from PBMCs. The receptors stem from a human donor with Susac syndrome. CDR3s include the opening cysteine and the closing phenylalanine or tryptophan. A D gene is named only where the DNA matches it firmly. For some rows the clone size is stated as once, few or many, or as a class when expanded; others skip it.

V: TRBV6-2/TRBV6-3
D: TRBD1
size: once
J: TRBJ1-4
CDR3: CASSYRDREGEKLFF
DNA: TGTGCCAGCAGTTACCGTGACAGGGAAGGAGAAAAACTGTTTTTT

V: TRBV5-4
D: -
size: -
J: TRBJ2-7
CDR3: CASSLGQRSPTYEQYF
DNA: TGTGCCAGCAGCTTGGGACAGCGATCCCCGACCTACGAGCAGTACTTC

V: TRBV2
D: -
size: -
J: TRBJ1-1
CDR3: CASRETEAFF
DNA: TGTGCCAGTCGGGAAACTGAAGCTTTCTTT

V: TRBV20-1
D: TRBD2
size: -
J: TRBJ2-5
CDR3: CSARLRDYYQETQYF
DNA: TGCAGTGCTAGGCTACGGGACTACTACCAAGAGACCCAGTACTTC

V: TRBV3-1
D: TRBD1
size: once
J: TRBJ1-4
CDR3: CASSREGARVEKLFF
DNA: TGTGCCAGCAGCCGAGAGGGGGCGCGGGTTGAAAAACTGTTTTTT

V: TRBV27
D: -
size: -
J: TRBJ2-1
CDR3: CASSSDVSSYNEQFF
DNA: TGTGCCAGCAGCTCTGACGTGAGCTCCTACAATGAGCAGTTCTTC

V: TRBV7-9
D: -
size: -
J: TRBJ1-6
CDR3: CASSLGRGLDNSPLHF
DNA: TGTGCCAGCAGCTTAGGTCGGGGGTTAGACAATTCACCCCTCCACTTT

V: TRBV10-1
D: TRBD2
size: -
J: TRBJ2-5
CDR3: CASSGGLAEETQYF
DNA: TGCGCCAGCAGTGGGGGACTAGCTGAAGAGACCCAGTACTTC

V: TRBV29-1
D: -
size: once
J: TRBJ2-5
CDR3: CSGRTGKETQYF
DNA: TGCAGCGGGAGGACCGGTAAAGAGACCCAGTACTTC

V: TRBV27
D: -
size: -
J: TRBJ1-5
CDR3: CASSVGSSNQPQHF
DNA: TGTGCCAGCAGTGTGGGCTCTAGCAATCAGCCCCAGCATTTT

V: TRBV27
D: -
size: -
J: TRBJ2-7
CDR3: CASSFGGRLLREQYF
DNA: TGTGCCAGCAGTTTCGGTGGACGGCTACTACGCGAGCAGTACTTC

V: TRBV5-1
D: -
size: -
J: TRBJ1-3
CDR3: CASSPTGFSGNTIYF
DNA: TGCGCCAGCAGCCCAACAGGGTTCTCTGGAAACACCATATATTTT

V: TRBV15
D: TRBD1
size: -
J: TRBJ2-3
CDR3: CATRPGTGATDTQYF
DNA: TGTGCCACCAGACCTGGGACAGGGGCAACAGATACGCAGTATTTT

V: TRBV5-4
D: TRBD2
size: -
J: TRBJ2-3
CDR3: CASSRWGTSGTDTQYF
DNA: TGTGCCAGCAGTAGATGGGGGACTAGCGGCACAGATACGCAGTATTTT

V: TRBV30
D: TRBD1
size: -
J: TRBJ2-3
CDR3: CARKGAGDTQYF
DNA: TGTGCTCGGAAGGGGGCGGGAGATACGCAGTATTTT

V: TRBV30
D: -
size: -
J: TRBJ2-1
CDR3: CAWSGGGDSYNEQFF
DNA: TGTGCCTGGAGTGGGGGTGGGGACTCCTACAATGAGCAGTTCTTC

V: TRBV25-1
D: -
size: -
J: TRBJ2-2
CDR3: CASSEQGRWTGELFF
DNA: TGTGCCAGCAGTGAACAGGGGCGGTGGACCGGGGAGCTGTTTTTT

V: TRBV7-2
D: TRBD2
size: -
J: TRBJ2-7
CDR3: CASSLAGSGLAYEQYF
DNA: TGTGCCAGCAGCTTAGCAGGTAGCGGGCTCGCCTACGAGCAGTACTTC

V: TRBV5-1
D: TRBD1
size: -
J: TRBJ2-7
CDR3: CASSSGQGVQLYEQYF
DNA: TGCGCCAGCAGCTCGGGACAGGGAGTCCAACTCTACGAGCAGTACTTC

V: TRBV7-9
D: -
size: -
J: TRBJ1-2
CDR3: CASSSGVEGGYTF
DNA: TGTGCCAGCAGCTCCGGGGTCGAGGGTGGCTACACCTTC

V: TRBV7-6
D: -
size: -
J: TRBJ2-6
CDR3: CASSVDRHSFSGANVLTF
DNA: TGTGCCAGCAGCGTGGACAGACACTCATTTTCTGGGGCCAACGTCCTGACTTTC

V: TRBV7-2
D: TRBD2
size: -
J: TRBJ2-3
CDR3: CASSPAPRGWTQYF
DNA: TGTGCCAGCAGCCCCGCCCCGCGGGGGTGGACGCAGTATTTT